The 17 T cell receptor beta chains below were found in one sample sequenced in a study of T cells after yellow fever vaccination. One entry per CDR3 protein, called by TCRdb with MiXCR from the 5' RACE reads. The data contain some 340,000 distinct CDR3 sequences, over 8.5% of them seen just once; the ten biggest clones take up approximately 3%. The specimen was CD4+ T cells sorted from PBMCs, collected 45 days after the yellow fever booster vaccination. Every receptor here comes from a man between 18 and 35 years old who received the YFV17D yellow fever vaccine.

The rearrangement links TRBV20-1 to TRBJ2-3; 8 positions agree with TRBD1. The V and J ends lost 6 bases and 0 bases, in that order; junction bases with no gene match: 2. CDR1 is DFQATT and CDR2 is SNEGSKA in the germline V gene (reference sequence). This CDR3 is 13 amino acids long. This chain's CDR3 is CSARTGSTDTQYF. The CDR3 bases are TGCAGTGCCAGGACAGGGAGCACAGATACGCAGTATTTT.

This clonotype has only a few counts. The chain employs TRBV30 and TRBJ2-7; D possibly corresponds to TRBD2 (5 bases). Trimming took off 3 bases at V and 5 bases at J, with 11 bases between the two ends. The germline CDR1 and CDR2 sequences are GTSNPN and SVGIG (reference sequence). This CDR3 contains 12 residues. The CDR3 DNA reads TGTGCCTGGAGGATAAACGGGGACGAGCAGTACTTC. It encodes CAWRINGDEQYF.

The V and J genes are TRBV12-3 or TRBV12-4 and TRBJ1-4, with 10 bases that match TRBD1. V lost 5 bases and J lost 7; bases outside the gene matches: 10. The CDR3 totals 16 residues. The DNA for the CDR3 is TGTGCCAGCAGTCCGACAGGGGGCCAAAGTGGTGAAAAACTGTTTTTT. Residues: CASSPTGGQSGEKLFF.

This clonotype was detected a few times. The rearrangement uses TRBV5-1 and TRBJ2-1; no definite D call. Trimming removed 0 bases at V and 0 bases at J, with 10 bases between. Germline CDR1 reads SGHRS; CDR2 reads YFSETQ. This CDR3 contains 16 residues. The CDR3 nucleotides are TGCGCCAGCAGCTTGGGTCAGCTGAGCTCCTACAATGAGCAGTTCTTC. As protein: CASSLGQLSSYNEQFF.

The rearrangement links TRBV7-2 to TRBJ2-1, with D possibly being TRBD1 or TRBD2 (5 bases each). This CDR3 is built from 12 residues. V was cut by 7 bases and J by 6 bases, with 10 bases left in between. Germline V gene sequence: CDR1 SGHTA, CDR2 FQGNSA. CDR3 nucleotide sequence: TGTGCCAGCACCCGGGACGGCAATGAGCAGTTCTTC. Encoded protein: CASTRDGNEQFF.

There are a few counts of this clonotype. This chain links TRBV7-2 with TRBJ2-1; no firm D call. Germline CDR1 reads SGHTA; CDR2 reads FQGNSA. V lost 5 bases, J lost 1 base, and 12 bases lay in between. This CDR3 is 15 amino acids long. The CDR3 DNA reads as TGTGCCAGCAGCCAGGCCTGGAGTTCCTACAATGAGCAGTTCTTC. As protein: CASSQAWSSYNEQFF.

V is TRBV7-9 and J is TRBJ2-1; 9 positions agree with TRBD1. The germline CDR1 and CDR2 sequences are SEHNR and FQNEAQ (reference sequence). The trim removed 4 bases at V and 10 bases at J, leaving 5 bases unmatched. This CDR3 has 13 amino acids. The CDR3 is CASSSPGTGEQFF. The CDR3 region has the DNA TGTGCCAGCAGCTCGCCGGGGACAGGGGAGCAGTTCTTC.

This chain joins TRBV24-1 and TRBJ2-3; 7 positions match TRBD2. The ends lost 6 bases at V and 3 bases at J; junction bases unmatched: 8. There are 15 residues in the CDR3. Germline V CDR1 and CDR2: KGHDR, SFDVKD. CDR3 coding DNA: TGTGCCACCAGTCCGGGAGCGGGGCGTACAGATACGCAGTATTTT. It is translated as CATSPGAGRTDTQYF.

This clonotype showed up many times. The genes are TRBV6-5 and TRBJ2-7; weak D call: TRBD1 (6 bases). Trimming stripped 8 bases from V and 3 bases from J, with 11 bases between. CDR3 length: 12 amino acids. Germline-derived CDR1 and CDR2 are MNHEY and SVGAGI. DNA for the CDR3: TGTGCCAGCCCTATCAGGGGCTACGAGCAGTACGTC. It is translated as CASPIRGYEQYV.

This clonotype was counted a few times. CDR3 loop: CASRLGPTGTGILRGYTF. As DNA, the CDR3 is TGTGCCAGCAGACTAGGCCCTACCGGGACAGGCATACTTCGTGGCTACACCTTC. The J gene is TRBJ1-2, the V gene TRBV6-2 or TRBV6-3; 8 bases fit TRBD1. Trimming took 6 bases from V and 7 from J; bases not matched to a gene: 22. Germline V CDR1 and CDR2: MNHEY, SVGEGT. CDR3 size: 18 residues.

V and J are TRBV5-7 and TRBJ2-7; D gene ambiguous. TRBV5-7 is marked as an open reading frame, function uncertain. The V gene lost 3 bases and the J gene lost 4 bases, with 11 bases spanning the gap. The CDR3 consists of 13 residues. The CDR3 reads CASSSKKGYEQYF. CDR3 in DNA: TGTGCCAGCAGCTCTAAAAAGGGATACGAGCAGTACTTC.

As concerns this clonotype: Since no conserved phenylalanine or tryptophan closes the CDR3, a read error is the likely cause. The CDR3: CASSARLRDTDTQYI. In DNA form, the CDR3 reads TGTGCCAGCAGCGCCCGCCTGCGGGACACAGATACGCAGTATATT. This chain uses TRBV4-2 with TRBJ2-3; tentative D call: TRBD2 (6 bases). CDR1 is LGHNA, CDR2 YNFKEQ, per germline. The V and J ends lost 5 bases and 2 bases respectively, with 14 bases between them. CDR3 size: 15 residues.

The CDR3 reads CSARRGGPDTQYF. In nucleotides, the CDR3 is TGCAGTGCCAGACGGGGGGGCCCAGATACGCAGTATTTT. The V and J genes are TRBV20-1 and TRBJ2-3; 8 bases agree with TRBD2. CDR3 length: 13 amino acids. V lost 6 bases to trimming and J lost 4 bases; unmatched junction nucleotides: 6. Germline-derived CDR1 and CDR2 are DFQATT and SNEGSKA (reference sequence).

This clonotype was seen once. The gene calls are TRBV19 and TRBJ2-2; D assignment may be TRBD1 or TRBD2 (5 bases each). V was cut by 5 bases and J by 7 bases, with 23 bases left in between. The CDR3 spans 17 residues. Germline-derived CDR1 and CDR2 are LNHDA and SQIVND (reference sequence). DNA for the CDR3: TGTGCCAGTAGTCTCGAACTGGGCAGGGATAGCGTCGGGGAGCTGTTTTTT. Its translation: CASSLELGRDSVGELFF.

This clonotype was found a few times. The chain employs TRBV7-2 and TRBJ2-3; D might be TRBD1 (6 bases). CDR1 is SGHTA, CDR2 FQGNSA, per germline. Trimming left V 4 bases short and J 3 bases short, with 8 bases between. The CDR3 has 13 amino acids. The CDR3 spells CASSSGETDTQYF. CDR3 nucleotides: TGTGCCAGCAGCTCAGGGGAAACAGATACGCAGTATTTT.

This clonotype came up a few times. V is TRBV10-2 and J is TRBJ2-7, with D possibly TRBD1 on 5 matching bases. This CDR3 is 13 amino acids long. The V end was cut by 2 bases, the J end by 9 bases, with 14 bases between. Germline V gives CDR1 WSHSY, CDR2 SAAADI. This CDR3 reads CASSEAREDRQYF. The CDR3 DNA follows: TGCGCCAGCAGTGAGGCCAGGGAAGACAGGCAGTACTTC.

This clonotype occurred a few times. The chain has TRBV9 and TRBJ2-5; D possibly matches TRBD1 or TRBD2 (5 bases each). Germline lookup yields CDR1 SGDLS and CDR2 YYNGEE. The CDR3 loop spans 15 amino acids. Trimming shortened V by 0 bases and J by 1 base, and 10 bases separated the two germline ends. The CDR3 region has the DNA TGTGCCAGCAGCGTAGGGTCCGGGACCCAAGAGACCCAGTACTTC. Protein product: CASSVGSGTQETQYF.